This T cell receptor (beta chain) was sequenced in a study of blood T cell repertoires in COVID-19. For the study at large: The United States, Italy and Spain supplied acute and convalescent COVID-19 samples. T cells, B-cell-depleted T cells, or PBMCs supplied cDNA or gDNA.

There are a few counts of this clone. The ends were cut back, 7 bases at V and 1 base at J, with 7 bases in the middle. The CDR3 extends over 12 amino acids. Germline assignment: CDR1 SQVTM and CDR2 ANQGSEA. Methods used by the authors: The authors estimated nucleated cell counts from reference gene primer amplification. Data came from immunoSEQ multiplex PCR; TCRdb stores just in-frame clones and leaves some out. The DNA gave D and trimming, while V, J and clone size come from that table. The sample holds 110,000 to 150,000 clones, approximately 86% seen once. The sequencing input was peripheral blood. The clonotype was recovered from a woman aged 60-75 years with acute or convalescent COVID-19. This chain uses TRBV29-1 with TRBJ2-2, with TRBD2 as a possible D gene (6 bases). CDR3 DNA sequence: TGCAGCGCCGGGGGGAACACCGGGGAGCTGTTTTTT. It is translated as CSAGGNTGELFF.